This TCR beta chain stems from a study of T cell clusters in autoimmune cytopenias. At the level of the study: A median of around 50,000 TRB reads per sample yielded a median around 2,400 distinct clonotypes.

Overall study results and limits: Compared with active autoimmune hepatitis patients, healthy donors showed about 3-fold more exclusive TRB clusters. Clustering suggested that physiological T cell clusters were missing in primary autoimmune cytopenia patients.

Each sample's input was 250 ng genomic DNA, 30,000 to 45,000 genome equivalents. One tube held mixed TRB-A and TRB-B primer pools for touch-down PCR. TCRdb reprocessed the multiplex PCR reads, with one entry per CDR3 protein and no DNA. The sample table sets out roughly 8,000 distinct CDR3 sequences. About this clonotype: What it recognizes is unknown.

What was sequenced was peripheral blood. This TCR came from a human donor with an autoimmune cytopenia or autoimmune hepatitis (not recorded which).

The CDR3 loop is CASSWGPSTDTQYF. The J gene is TRBJ2-3, the V gene TRBV19. CDR1 and CDR2 (germline): LNHDA, SQIVND (reference sequence). The CDR3 runs 14 residues.